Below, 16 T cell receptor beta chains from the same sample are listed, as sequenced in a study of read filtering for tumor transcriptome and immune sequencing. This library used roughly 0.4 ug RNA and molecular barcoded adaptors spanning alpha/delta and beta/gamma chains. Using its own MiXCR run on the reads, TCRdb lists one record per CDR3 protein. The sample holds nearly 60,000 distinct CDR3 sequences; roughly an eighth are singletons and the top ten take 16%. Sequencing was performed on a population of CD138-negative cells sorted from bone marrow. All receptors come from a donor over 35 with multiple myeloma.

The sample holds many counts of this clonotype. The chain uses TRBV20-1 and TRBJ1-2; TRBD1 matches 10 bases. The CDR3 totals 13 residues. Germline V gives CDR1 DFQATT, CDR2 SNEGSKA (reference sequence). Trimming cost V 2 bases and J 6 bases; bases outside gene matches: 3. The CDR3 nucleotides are TGCAGTGCTAGACGAGGGACAGGGGATGGCTACACCTTC. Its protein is CSARRGTGDGYTF.

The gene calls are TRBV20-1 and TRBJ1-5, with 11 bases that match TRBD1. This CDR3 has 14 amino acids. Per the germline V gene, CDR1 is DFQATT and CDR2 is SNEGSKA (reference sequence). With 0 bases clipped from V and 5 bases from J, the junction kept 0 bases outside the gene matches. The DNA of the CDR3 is TGCAGTGCTAGAGAGGACAGGGGGCATCAGCCCCAGCATTTT. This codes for CSAREDRGHQPQHF.

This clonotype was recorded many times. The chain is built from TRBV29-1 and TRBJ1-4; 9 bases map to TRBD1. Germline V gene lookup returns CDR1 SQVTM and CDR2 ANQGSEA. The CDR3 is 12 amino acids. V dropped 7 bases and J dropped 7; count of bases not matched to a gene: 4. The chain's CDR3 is CSARGQGEKLFF. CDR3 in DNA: TGCAGCGCGAGGGGACAGGGTGAAAAACTGTTTTTT.

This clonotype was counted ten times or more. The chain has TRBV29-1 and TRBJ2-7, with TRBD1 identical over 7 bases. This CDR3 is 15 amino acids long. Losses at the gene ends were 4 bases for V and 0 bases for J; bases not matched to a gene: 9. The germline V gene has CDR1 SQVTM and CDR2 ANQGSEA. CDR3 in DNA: TGCAGCGTTGGGTTCCCCCGGGACAGCTCCTACGAGCAGTACTTC. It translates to CSVGFPRDSSYEQYF.

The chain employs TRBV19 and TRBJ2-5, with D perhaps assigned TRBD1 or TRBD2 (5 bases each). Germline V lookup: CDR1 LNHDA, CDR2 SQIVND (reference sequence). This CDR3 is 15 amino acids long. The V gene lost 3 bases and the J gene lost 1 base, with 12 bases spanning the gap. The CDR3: CASSIRDGSQETQYF. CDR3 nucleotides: TGTGCCAGTAGTATCCGGGACGGAAGCCAAGAGACCCAGTACTTC.

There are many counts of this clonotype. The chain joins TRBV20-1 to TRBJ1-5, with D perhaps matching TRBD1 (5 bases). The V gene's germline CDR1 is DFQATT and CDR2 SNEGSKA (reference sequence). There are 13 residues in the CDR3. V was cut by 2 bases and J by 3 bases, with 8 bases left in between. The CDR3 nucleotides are TGCAGTGCTAGAATGGGGCTCAATCAGCCCCAGCATTTT. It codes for CSARMGLNQPQHF.

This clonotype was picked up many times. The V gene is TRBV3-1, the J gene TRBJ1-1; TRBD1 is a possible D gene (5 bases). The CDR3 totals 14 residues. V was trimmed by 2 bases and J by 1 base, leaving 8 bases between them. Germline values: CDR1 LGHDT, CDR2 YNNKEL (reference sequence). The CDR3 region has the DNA TGTGCCAGCAGCCAAAGGACAAAGAACACTGAAGCTTTCTTT. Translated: CASSQRTKNTEAFF.

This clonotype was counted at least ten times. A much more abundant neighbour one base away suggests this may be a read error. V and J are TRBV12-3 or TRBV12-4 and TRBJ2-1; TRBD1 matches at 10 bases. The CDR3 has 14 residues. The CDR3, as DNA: TGTGCCAGCACTATAGACAGGGGGCACAATGGGCAGTTCTTC. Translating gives CASTIDRGHNGQFF.

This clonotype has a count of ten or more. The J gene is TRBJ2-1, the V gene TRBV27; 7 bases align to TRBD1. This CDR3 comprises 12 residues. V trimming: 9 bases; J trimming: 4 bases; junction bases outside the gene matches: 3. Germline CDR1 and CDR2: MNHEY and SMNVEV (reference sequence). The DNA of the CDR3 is TGTGCCAGTACGGACAGGTACAATGAGCAGTTCTTC. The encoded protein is CASTDRYNEQFF.

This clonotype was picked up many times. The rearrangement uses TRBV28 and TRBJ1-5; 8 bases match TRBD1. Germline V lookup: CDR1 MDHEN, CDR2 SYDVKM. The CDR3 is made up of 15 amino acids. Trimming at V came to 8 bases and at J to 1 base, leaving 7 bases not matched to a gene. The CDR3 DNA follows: TGTGCCAGCGGAGGACAGGGCGGGAGCAATCAGCCCCAGCATTTT. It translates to CASGGQGGSNQPQHF.

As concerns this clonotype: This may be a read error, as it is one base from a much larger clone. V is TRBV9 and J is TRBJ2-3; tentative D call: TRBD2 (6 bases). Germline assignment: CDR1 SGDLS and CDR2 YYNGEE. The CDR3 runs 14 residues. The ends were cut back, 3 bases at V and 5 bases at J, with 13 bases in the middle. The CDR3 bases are TGTGCCAGCAGCGGCGGGGCAGCCAGAGATACGCAGTATTTT. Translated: CASSGGAARDTQYF.

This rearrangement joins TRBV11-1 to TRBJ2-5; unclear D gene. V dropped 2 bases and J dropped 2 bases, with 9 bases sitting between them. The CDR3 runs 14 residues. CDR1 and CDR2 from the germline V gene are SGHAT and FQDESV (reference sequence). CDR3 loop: CASSLRARQETQYF. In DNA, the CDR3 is TGTGCCAGCAGCTTACGGGCTAGGCAAGAGACCCAGTACTTC. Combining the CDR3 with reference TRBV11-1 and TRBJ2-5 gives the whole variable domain EAEVAQSPRYKITEKSQAVAFWCDPISGHATLYWYRQILGQGPELLVQFQDESVVDDSQLPKDRFSAERLKGVDSTLKIQPAELGDSAMYLCASSLRARQETQYFGPGTRLLVL.

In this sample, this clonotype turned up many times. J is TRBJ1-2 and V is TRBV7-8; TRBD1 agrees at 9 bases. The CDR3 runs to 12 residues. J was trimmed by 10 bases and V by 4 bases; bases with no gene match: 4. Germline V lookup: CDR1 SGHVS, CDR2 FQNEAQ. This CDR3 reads CASSSGTGHYTF. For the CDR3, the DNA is TGTGCCAGCAGCTCAGGGACAGGGCACTACACCTTC.

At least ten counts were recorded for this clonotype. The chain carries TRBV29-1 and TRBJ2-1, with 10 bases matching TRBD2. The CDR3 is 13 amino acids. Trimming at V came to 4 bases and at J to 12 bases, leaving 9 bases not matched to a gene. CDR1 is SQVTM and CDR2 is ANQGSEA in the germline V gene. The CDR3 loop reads CSVGIERGGWQFF. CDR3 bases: TGCAGCGTTGGGATCGAGCGGGGGGGCTGGCAGTTCTTC.

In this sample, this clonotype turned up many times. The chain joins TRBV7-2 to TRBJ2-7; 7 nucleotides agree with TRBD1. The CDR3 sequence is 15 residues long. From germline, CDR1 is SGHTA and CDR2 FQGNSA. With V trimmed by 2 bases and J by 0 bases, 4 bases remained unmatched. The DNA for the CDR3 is TGTGCCAGCAGCTTAAGGGGACAGAGCTCCTACGAGCAGTACTTC. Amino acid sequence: CASSLRGQSSYEQYF.

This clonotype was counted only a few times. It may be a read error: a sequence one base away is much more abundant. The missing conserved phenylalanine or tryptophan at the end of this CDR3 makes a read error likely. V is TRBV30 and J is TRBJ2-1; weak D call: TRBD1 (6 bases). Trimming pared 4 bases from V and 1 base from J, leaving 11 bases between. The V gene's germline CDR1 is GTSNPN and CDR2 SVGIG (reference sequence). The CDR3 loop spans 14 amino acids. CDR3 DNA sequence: TGTGCCTGGACCGAGGGACAATCCTACAATGAGCAGTTCTCC. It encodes CAWTEGQSYNEQFS.